The 14 T cell receptor beta chains in this list originate from one sample, sequenced in a study of Ad26.COV2.S vaccination and SARS-CoV-2 variants. Treatment specified: about 20 received Ad26.COV2.S at low or high dose, single or two shots; five or six received placebo; per-sample allocation not given. Day 63 after the first injection of vaccine or placebo was the sampling time. The data were produced by immunoSEQ multiplex PCR, yet TCRdb's version contains in-frame clones alone and is incomplete. The data contain some 450,000 clones, roughly 91% of them singletons. The source material was peripheral blood, sampled in a trial of Ad26.COV2.S vaccine versus placebo. These receptors came from a person between 18 and 59 years old who received the Ad26.COV2.S COVID-19 vaccine or a placebo.

V usage is TRBV28 and J usage is TRBJ2-7; no clear D gene. Deletions cut 2 bases from V and 9 bases from J, with 17 bases between. CDR3 length: 14 residues. Per the germline V gene, CDR1 is MDHEN and CDR2 is SYDVKM. The chain's CDR3 is CASSLGAGAVWQYF. CDR3 bases: TGTGCCAGCAGTTTAGGAGCAGGCGCCGTCTGGCAGTACTTC.

The chain is built from TRBV28 and TRBJ2-7; D is possibly TRBD1 or TRBD2 (5 bases each). Germline-derived CDR1 and CDR2 are MDHEN and SYDVKM. The CDR3 sequence is 13 residues long. V was shortened by 8 bases and J by 0 bases, with 11 bases between the two germline ends. The CDR3 DNA follows: TGTGCCAGCGGGACCCAGACCTCCTACGAGCAGTACTTC. It is translated as CASGTQTSYEQYF.

As regards this clone: Its ends do not fully match the called genes, so a read error is possible. The rearrangement links TRBV28 to TRBJ2-7; 10 positions agree with TRBD2. Germline CDR1 MDHEN, CDR2 SYDVKM. CDR3 length: 13 amino acids. The CDR3 spells CASSQRTSGIIHF. The DNA of the CDR3 is TGTGCCAGCAGCCAAAGGACTAGCGGCATAATCCATTTC.

This clone was counted once. This chain joins TRBV18 and TRBJ1-1, with 8 bases aligning to TRBD1. The V segment lost 4 bases and the J segment 1 base; nucleotides outside the gene matches: 5. The CDR3 is 15 residues long. Germline CDR1 reads KGHSH; CDR2 reads LQKENI. The CDR3 region has the DNA TGTGCCAGCTCACGAAGGACAGGGCAGAACACTGAAGCTTTCTTT. It translates to CASSRRTGQNTEAFF. The whole variable domain, filled in from reference TRBV18 and TRBJ1-1, reads NAGVMQNPRHLVRRRGQEARLRCSPMKGHSHVYWYRQLPEEGLKFMVYLQKENIIDESGMPKERFSAEFPKEGPSILRIQQVVRGDSAAYFCASSRRTGQNTEAFFGQGTRLTVV.

The V and J genes are TRBV6-4 and TRBJ1-1; possible D gene TRBD1, 6 bases. Deletions cut 2 bases from V and 8 bases from J, with 9 bases between. The CDR3 loop spans 12 amino acids. Germline loops: CDR1 MRHNA, CDR2 SNTAGT. CDR3 region: CASSDGTNEAFF. CDR3 nucleotides: TGTGCCAGCAGTGACGGGACAAACGAAGCTTTCTTT.

J is TRBJ2-3 and V is TRBV7-6; 9 bases line up with TRBD1. The germline gives CDR1 SGHVS, CDR2 FNYEAQ. The CDR3 is 15 amino acids. Losses at the gene ends were 5 bases for V and 3 bases for J; bases not matched to a gene: 6. The chain's CDR3 is CASSHDRGVTDTQYF. CDR3 nucleotide sequence: TGTGCCAGCAGCCACGACAGGGGGGTTACAGATACGCAGTATTTT.

This clone was detected a few times. This rearrangement joins TRBV7-9 to TRBJ1-4; possibly TRBD1 for D (5 bases). The V gene lost 1 base and the J gene lost 7 bases, with 10 bases spanning the gap. There are 14 residues in the CDR3. Germline V gene data show CDR1 as SEHNR and CDR2 as FQNEAQ (reference sequence). The CDR3 reads CASSLEGAGEKLFF. The CDR3 DNA reads as TGTGCCAGCAGCTTAGAAGGGGCCGGTGAAAAACTGTTTTTT. Using reference TRBV7-9 and TRBJ1-4 for the parts outside the CDR3, the full variable domain is DTGVSQNPRHKITKRGQNVTFRCDPISEHNRLYWYRQTLGQGPEFLTYFQNEAQLEKSRLLSDRFSAERPKGSFSTLEIQRTEQGDSAMYLCASSLEGAGEKLFFGSGTQLSVL.

The chain carries TRBV9 and TRBJ2-5, with D possibly matching TRBD2 (6 bases). With 2 bases removed from V and 1 base from J, the gap between germline ends came to 18 bases. The CDR3 totals 17 residues. Germline V CDR1 and CDR2: SGDLS, YYNGEE. DNA of the CDR3: TGTGCCAGCAGCGTGGGCCCCGGGGGTAGGACCCAAGAGACCCAGTACTTC. Protein product: CASSVGPGGRTQETQYF.

The chain has TRBV28 and TRBJ1-5, with D maybe TRBD1 (5 bases). The CDR3 runs to 15 residues. Germline CDR1 reads MDHEN; CDR2 reads SYDVKM. V was shortened by 7 bases and J by 5 bases, with 18 bases between the two germline ends. CDR3 sequence: CASTPSGREYQPQHF. The CDR3 DNA reads TGTGCCAGCACGCCCTCGGGCAGGGAATATCAGCCCCAGCATTTT.

The chain joins TRBV6-4 to TRBJ2-1; unclear D gene. The germline CDR1 and CDR2 sequences are MRHNA and SNTAGT. V was trimmed by 6 bases and J by 0 bases, leaving 6 bases between them. The CDR3 consists of 13 residues. This CDR3 is CASSESSYNEQFF. In DNA, the CDR3 is TGTGCCAGCAGCGAAAGCTCCTACAATGAGCAGTTCTTC.

V usage is TRBV5-1 and J usage is TRBJ2-7; 10 bases map to TRBD2. The V and J ends lost 4 bases and 3 bases, in that order; junction bases with no gene match: 4. CDR1 SGHRS and CDR2 YFSETQ come from the germline V gene. There are 14 residues in the CDR3. In DNA, the CDR3 is TGCGCCAGCAGCCGGACTAGCGGAGACTACGAGCAGTACTTC. It specifies CASSRTSGDYEQYF.

The chain has TRBV28 and TRBJ2-7, with TRBD2 matching 8 bases. The V and J ends lost 2 bases and 3 bases, in that order; junction bases with no gene match: 12. The CDR3 consists of 17 residues. Germline values: CDR1 MDHEN, CDR2 SYDVKM. The CDR3 region is CASSLGGASGFSYEQYF. CDR3 coding DNA: TGTGCCAGCAGTTTAGGTGGGGCTAGCGGGTTTAGCTACGAGCAGTACTTC.

The genes are TRBV19 and TRBJ1-2; tentative D call: TRBD1 (6 bases). This CDR3 comprises 16 residues. Between the trimmed V and J ends, which lost 10 bases and 1 base, there was a span of 22 bases. CDR1 is LNHDA and CDR2 is SQIVND in the germline V gene (reference sequence). CDR3 in DNA: TGTGCCACCCTGATCCTCAAGGGGGGGGATAACTATGGCTACACCTTC. Translated: CATLILKGGDNYGYTF. Together with reference TRBV19 and TRBJ1-2, the CDR3 gives the full variable domain: DGGITQSPKYLFRKEGQNVTLSCEQNLNHDAMYWYRQDPGQGLRLIYYSQIVNDFQKGDIAEGYSVSREKKESFPLTVTSAQKNPTAFYLCATLILKGGDNYGYTFGSGTRLTVV.

The gene calls are TRBV4-2 and TRBJ2-7, with 10 bases aligning to TRBD2. The CDR3 extends over 16 amino acids. The germline V gene encodes CDR1 LGHNA and CDR2 YNFKEQ. With 0 bases clipped from V and 4 bases from J, the junction kept 6 bases outside the gene matches. The chain's CDR3 is CASSQDASGSQYEQYF. The CDR3 DNA reads TGTGCCAGCAGCCAAGACGCTAGCGGGAGCCAGTACGAGCAGTACTTC.